Listed here are 18 T cell receptor beta chains from one sample, sequenced in a study of cytomegalovirus exposure and HLA in healthy donors. PCR involved 60 Vbeta and 13 Jbeta primers. TCRdb keeps only in-frame clones here, not all; method: immunoSEQ multiplex PCR. In the table there are 150,000 to 200,000 clones, roughly 80% of which are singletons. Material for sequencing was PBMCs. The receptors derive from a man aged 45-65 years in good health and CMV-seronegative.

V and J are TRBV6-1 and TRBJ1-2; unclear D gene. This CDR3 has 14 residues. Germline CDR1 reads MNHNS; CDR2 reads SASEGT. Trimming removed 8 bases at V and 7 bases at J, with 20 bases between. The CDR3 protein is CASRPEGGLRGYTF. The CDR3 DNA follows: TGTGCCAGCCGCCCGGAGGGCGGATTACGTGGCTACACCTTC.

The V gene is TRBV4-1, the J gene TRBJ2-5; possibly TRBD2 for D (5 bases). Trimming stripped 5 bases from V and 2 bases from J, with 9 bases between. Germline V gene lookup returns CDR1 MGHRA and CDR2 YSYEKL. CDR3 size: 13 residues. The CDR3 is CASSKTTQETQYF. CDR3 nucleotide sequence: TGCGCCAGCAGCAAGACTACTCAAGAGACCCAGTACTTC.

The chain combines TRBV4-1 with TRBJ2-1, with 7 bases aligning to TRBD2. Germline CDR1 is MGHRA and CDR2 is YSYEKL. V gave up 1 base and J gave up 8 bases; unmatched junction bases: 8. This CDR3 has 15 amino acids. The CDR3 DNA reads as TGCGCCAGCAGCCAAGGGACTAGGGGTAAGGATGAGCAGTTCTTC. Residues: CASSQGTRGKDEQFF.

There are a few counts of this clone. This chain connects TRBV27 to TRBJ2-7; 9 bases are a match to TRBD1. Germline values: CDR1 MNHEY, CDR2 SMNVEV (reference sequence). The length of the CDR3 is 13 residues. Trimming removed 7 bases from V and 3 bases from J; junction bases left unmatched: 4. CDR3 DNA sequence: TGTGCCAGCACGGGACAGGGTAACTACGAGCAGTACTTC. It codes for CASTGQGNYEQYF.

The chain carries TRBV29-1 and TRBJ2-1, with D possibly TRBD2 on 7 matching bases. V dropped 1 base and J dropped 7 bases, with 17 bases sitting between them. CDR1 is SQVTM and CDR2 is ANQGSEA in the germline V gene. The CDR3 loop spans 15 amino acids. The DNA of the CDR3 is TGCAGCGTTGAAGGGAGGGGGGGGGCGGGTAATGAGCAGTTCTTC. It specifies CSVEGRGGAGNEQFF.

The V and J genes are TRBV30 and TRBJ1-6; the D is unclear. This CDR3 spans 13 amino acids. Trimming took off 5 bases at V and 8 bases at J, with 13 bases between the two ends. Germline loops: CDR1 GTSNPN, CDR2 SVGIG (reference sequence). CDR3 residues: CAWELVGDSPLHF. As DNA, the CDR3 is TGTGCCTGGGAGCTGGTCGGAGATTCACCCCTCCACTTT.

This clone was counted between two and nine times. This rearrangement joins TRBV4-1 to TRBJ2-1; no firm D call. Germline values: CDR1 MGHRA, CDR2 YSYEKL. V lost 0 bases to trimming and J lost 2 bases, with 8 bases between them. The CDR3 is 15 amino acids. The CDR3, as DNA: TGCGCCAGCAGCCAAGATCAGGTGGCCTACAATGAGCAGTTCTTC. Translating it yields CASSQDQVAYNEQFF.

This clone came up a few times. The chain is built from TRBV25-1 and TRBJ2-3, with unresolved D. The ends were cut back, 5 bases at V and 3 bases at J, with 9 bases in the middle. Germline-derived CDR1 and CDR2 are MGHDK and SYGVNS. The CDR3 spans 13 residues. The CDR3 coding sequence is TGTGCCAGCAGTCCCCCGTTGACAGATACGCAGTATTTT. This encodes CASSPPLTDTQYF.

V is TRBV6-5 and J is TRBJ1-6; D possibly corresponds to TRBD1 (5 bases). Germline V CDR1 and CDR2: MNHEY, SVGAGI. The CDR3 spans 13 residues. The V and J ends lost 6 bases and 9 bases respectively, with 12 bases between them. CDR3 in DNA: TGTGCCAGCAGGGCCGGACAAGGTTCACCCCTCCACTTT. Protein sequence: CASRAGQGSPLHF.

This chain connects TRBV2 to TRBJ2-5, with TRBD1 matching 7 bases. The J segment lost 3 bases and the V segment lost 6 bases, leaving 10 bases of the junction unmatched. The CDR3 is 15 residues long. Per germline, CDR1 SNHLY and CDR2 FYNNEI. The CDR3 reads CASRSYRGREETQYF. The CDR3, as DNA: TGTGCCAGCAGAAGCTACAGGGGAAGGGAAGAGACCCAGTACTTC.

This clone was seen a few times. This chain uses TRBV4-1 with TRBJ1-1, with TRBD1 identical over 8 bases. CDR3 length: 15 amino acids. Germline-derived CDR1 and CDR2 are MGHRA and YSYEKL. V gave up 3 bases and J gave up 1 base; unmatched junction bases: 4. CDR3 in amino acids: CASSHGQGTNTEAFF. The CDR3 DNA sequence: TGCGCCAGCAGCCATGGACAGGGAACGAACACTGAAGCTTTCTTT.

J is TRBJ1-3 and V is TRBV9; 8 nucleotides agree with TRBD2. Gene TRBJ2-2 matches the end of the DNA better, so the J call may be wrong. This CDR3 has 18 amino acids. From germline, CDR1 is SGDLS and CDR2 YYNGEE. The CDR3 DNA reads as TGTGCCAGCAGCGCCCAGGGACTAGGCCCGTCGGTGGCCGGGGAGCTGTTTTTT. Protein: CASSAQGLGPSVAGELFF.

The genes are TRBV7-2 and TRBJ1-5; D is uncertain. Trimming pared 0 bases from V and 10 bases from J, leaving 16 bases between. There are 15 residues in the CDR3. Germline loops: CDR1 SGHTA, CDR2 FQGNSA. This chain's CDR3 is CASSLAAGPIPPQHF. In nucleotides, the CDR3 is TGTGCCAGCAGCTTAGCGGCAGGTCCCATCCCCCCCCAGCATTTT.

The V and J genes are TRBV10-3 and TRBJ2-1; TRBD1 aligns across 7 bases. The CDR3 covers 14 residues. The ends lost 11 bases at V and 4 bases at J; junction bases unmatched: 11. Germline CDR1 is ENHRY and CDR2 is SYGVKD. CDR3: CASSGTAAYNEQFF. As DNA, the CDR3 is TGTGCCTCATCCGGGACAGCAGCTTACAATGAGCAGTTCTTC.

This chain connects TRBV5-4 to TRBJ1-1; 8 nucleotides match TRBD1. This CDR3 is built from 15 residues. Losses at the gene ends were 7 bases for V and 3 bases for J; bases not matched to a gene: 11. The germline CDR1 and CDR2 sequences are SGHNT and YYREEE (reference sequence). CDR3 DNA: TGTGCCAGCGGTTCAGGGGGCTTTTGGGACACTGAAGCTTTCTTT. Translation: CASGSGGFWDTEAFF.

This clone has just a few counts. The junction shows a germline mismatch at one end, possibly a read error. The chain combines TRBV7-7 with TRBJ1-2; D possibly corresponds to TRBD1 (6 bases). This CDR3 comprises 14 residues. Germline-derived CDR1 and CDR2 are SSHAT and FNYEAQ (reference sequence). The DNA of the CDR3 is TGTGCTAGCAGCCCACTACAGGGCGGCTATGGCTACACCTTC. It is translated as CASSPLQGGYGYTF.

The chain has TRBV5-3 and TRBJ2-2; D is ambiguous. TRBV5-3 is filed as an ORF, its function uncertain. Trimming cost V 0 bases and J 0 bases, with 6 bases left between them. This CDR3 is built from 15 residues. In nucleotides, the CDR3 is TGTGCCAGAAGCTTGGGTCAGGCGAACACCGGGGAGCTGTTTTTT. Encoded protein: CARSLGQANTGELFF.

The CDR3 DNA reads as TGTGCCAGCAGCGTCACAGGGATCCCTTTGTCCGAGCTGTTTTTT. It translates to CASSVTGIPLSELFF. The V and J genes are TRBV9 and TRBJ2-2; possibly TRBD1 for D (6 bases). CDR1 and CDR2 from the germline V gene are SGDLS and YYNGEE. This CDR3 is built from 15 residues. The V end was cut by 2 bases, the J end by 11 bases, with 19 bases between.